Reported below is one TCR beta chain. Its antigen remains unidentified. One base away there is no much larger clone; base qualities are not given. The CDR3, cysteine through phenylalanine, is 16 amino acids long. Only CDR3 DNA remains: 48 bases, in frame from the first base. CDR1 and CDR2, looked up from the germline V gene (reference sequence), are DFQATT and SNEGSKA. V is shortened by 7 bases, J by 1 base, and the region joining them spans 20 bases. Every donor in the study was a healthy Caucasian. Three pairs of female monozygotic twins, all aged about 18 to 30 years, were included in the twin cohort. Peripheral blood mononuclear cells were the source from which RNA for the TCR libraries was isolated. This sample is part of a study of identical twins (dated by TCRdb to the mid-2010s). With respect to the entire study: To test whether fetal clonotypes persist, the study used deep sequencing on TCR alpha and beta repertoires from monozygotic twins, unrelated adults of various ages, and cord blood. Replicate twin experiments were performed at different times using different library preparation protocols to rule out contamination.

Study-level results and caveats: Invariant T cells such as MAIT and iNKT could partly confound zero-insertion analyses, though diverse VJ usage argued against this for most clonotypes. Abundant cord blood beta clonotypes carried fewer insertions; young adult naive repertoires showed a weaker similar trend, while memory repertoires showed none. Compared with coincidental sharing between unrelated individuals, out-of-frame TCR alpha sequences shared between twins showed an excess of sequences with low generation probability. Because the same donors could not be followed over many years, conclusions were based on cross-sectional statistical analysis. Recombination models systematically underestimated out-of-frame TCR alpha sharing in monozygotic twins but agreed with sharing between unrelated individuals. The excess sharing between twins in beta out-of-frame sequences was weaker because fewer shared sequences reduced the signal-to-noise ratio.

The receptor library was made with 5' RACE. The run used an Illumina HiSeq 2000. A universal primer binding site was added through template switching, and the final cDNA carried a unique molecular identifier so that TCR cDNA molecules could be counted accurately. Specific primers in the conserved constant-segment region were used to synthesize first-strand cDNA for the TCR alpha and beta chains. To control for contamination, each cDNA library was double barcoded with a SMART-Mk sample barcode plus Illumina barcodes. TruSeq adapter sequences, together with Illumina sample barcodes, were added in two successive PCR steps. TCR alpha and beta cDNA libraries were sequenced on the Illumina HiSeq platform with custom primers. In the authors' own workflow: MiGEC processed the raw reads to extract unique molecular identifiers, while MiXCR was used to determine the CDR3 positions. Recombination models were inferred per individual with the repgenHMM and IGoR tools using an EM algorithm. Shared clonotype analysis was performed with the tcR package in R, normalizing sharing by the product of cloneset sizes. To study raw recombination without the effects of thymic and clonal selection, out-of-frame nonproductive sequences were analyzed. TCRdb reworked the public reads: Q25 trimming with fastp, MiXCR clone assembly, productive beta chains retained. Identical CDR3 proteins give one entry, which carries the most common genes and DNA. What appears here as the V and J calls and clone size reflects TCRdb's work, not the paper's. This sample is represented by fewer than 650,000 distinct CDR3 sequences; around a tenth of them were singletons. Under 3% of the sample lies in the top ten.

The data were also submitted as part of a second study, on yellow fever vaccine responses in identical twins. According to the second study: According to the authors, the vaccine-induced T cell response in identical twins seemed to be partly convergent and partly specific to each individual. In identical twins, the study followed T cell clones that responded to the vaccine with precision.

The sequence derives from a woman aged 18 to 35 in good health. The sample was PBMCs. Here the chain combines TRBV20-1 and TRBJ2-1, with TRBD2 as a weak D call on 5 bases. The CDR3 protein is CSVLALGARSYNEQFF. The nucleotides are TGCAGTGTCCTAGCTCTCGGCGCGCGTTCCTACAATGAGCAGTTCTTC.